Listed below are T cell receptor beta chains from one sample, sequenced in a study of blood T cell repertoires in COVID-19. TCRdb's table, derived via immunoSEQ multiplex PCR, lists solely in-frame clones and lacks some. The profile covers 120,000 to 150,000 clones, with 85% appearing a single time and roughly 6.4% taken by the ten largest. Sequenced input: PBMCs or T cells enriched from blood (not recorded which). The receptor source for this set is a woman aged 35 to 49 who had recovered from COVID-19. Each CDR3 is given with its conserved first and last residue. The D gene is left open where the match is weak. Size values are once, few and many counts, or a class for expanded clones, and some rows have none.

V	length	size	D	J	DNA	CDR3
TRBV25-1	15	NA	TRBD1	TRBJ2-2	TGTGCCAGCAGTGGAGGGGGCGGGAACACCGGGGAGCTGTTTTTT	CASSGGGGNTGELFF
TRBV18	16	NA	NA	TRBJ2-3	TGTGCCAGCTCACCACCTACGGGATTGGGTACAGATACGCAGTATTTT	CASSPPTGLGTDTQYF
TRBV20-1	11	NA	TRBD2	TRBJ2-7	TGCAGTGCTGAGCGGGAGCACGAGCAGTACTTC	CSAEREHEQYF
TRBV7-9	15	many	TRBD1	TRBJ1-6	TGTGCCAGCAGCATCCGGGACAGGGGAAATTCACCCCTCCACTTT	CASSIRDRGNSPLHF
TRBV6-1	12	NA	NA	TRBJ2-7	TGTGCCAGCAGTGACAGTCTCCGCGAGCAGTACTTC	CASSDSLREQYF
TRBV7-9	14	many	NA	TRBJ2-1	TGTGCCAGCAGCCGACAAAGCTCCTACAATGAGCAGTTCTTC	CASSRQSSYNEQFF
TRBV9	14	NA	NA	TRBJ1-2	TGTGCCAGCAGCGTAGAACTAGCAGGCTATGGCTACACCTTC	CASSVELAGYGYTF
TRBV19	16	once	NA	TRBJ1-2	TGTGCCAGTAGTATTCTGGAGGGACTGCCGCTCTATGGCTACACCTTC	CASSILEGLPLYGYTF
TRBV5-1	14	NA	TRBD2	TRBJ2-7	TGCGCCAGCAGCTTGGCGGGAGGCCGCTACGAGCAGTACTTC	CASSLAGGRYEQYF
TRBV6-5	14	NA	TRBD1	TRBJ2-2	TGTGCCAGCATGACAGGGTTGAACACCGGGGAGCTGTTTTTT	CASMTGLNTGELFF
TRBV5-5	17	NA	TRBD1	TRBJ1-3	TGTGCCAGCAGCTCGAAGTCAGGGGGGATCTCTGGAAACACCATATATTTT	CASSSKSGGISGNTIYF
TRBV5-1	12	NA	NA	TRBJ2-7	TGCGCCAGCAGCTTGGAGGGGTACGAGCAGTACTTC	CASSLEGYEQYF
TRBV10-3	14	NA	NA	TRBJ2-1	TGTGCCATCAGTGAGTCTATAGGGGGCAATGAGCAGTTCTTC	CAISESIGGNEQFF
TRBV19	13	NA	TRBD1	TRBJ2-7	TGTGCCAGTAGCAGACAGGGGGATTACGAGCAGTACTTC	CASSRQGDYEQYF
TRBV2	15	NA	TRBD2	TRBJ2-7	TGTGCCAGCATGAGGGCTAGCGGGGGGGCGAGAGAGCAGTACTTC	CASMRASGGAREQYF
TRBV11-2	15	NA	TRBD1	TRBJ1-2	TGTGCCAGCAGCCCAATCCGACAGGGGCTTTATGGCTACACCTTC	CASSPIRQGLYGYTF
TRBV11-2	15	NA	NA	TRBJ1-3	TGTGCCAGCAGCTTAACAGGGAGCTCTGGAAACACCATATATTTT	CASSLTGSSGNTIYF
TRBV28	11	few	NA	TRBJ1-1	TGTGCCAGCAGCCATGCCGCCGGAGCTTTCTTT	CASSHAAGAFF
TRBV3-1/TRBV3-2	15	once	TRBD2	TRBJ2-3	TGTGCCAGCAGCGAAAGCGGGAGGGCCTCAGATACGCAGTATTTT	CASSESGRASDTQYF
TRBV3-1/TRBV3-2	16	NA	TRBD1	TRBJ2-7	TGTGCCAGCAGCCAAGAGTGGACAGGAGTATCCTACGAGCAGTACTTC	CASSQEWTGVSYEQYF
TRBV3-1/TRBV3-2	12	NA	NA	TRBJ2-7	TGTGCCAGCAGCCAAGATAGCGGCGAGCAGTACTTC	CASSQDSGEQYF
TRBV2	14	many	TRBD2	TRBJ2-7	TGTGCCAGCAGGGGGAGCAGGGAGGGTTACGAGCAGTACTTC	CASRGSREGYEQYF
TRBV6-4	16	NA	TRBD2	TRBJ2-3	TGTGCCAGCAGTGACTCGGCGGGGGGGCCTACAGATACGCAGTATTTT	CASSDSAGGPTDTQYF
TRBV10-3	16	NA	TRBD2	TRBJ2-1	TGTGCCATCAGTGAGCCCAATACGCTAGCGGACAATGAGCAGTTCTTC	CAISEPNTLADNEQFF
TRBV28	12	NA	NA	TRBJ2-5	TGTGCCAGCAGTCCCCGAAGCGGGACCCAGTACTTC	CASSPRSGTQYF
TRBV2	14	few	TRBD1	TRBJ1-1	TGTGCCAGCCGCGGTGACAGGGTCGGTTCTGAAGCTTTCTTT	CASRGDRVGSEAFF
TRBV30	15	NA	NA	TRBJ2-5	TGTGCCTGTCCTCGGACAGTTCCACCCGGAGAGACCCAGTACTTC	CACPRTVPPGETQYF
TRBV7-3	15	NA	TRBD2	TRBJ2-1	TGTGCCAGCAGCTCCGGCGGGACTAGCGGCGATGAGCAGTTCTTC	CASSSGGTSGDEQFF
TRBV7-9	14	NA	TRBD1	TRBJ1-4	TGTGCCAGCATGGGGACAGGGAGGATGGAAAAACTGTTTTTT	CASMGTGRMEKLFF
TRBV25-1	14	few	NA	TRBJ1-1	TGTGCCAGCAGTGAATACGGGGAGGGCACTGAAGCTTTCTTT	CASSEYGEGTEAFF
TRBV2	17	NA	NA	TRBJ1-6	TGTGCCAGCAGTGAGGAAGGTGGCGGGACTGATAATTCACCCCTCCACTTT	CASSEEGGGTDNSPLHF
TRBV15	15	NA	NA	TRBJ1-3	TGTGCCACCAGCAGAGATCCTTCCTCTGGAAACACCATATATTTT	CATSRDPSSGNTIYF
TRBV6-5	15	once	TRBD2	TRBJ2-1	TGTGCCAGCAGTTACTCGCTGGGGGGGGGCAATGAGCAGTTCTTC	CASSYSLGGGNEQFF
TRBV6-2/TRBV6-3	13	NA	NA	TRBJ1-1	TGTGCCAGCAGCCCCCAGGAGAACACTGAAGCTTTCTTT	CASSPQENTEAFF
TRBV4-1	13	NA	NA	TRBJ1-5	TGCGCCAGCAGCCGAGGGGGTAATCAGCCCCAGCATTTT	CASSRGGNQPQHF
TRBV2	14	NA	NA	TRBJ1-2	TGTGCCAGCAGCGGACAGCCACTTCTCTATGGCTACACCTTC	CASSGQPLLYGYTF
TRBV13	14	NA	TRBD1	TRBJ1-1	TGTGCCAGCAGGAGACAGGGGGGAAACACTGAAGCTTTCTTT	CASRRQGGNTEAFF
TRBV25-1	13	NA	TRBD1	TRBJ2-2	TGTGCCAGCAGGGGACAGGGGCCGGGGGAGCTGTTTTTT	CASRGQGPGELFF
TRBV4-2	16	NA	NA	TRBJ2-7	TGTGCCAGCAGCACCCCGAGCGGGCAAATTACCTACGAGCAGTACTTC	CASSTPSGQITYEQYF
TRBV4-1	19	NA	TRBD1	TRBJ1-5	TGCGCCAGCAGCCAAGATTCGCGACAGGGGCAGGGGGGGGATCAGCCCCAGCATTTT	CASSQDSRQGQGGDQPQHF
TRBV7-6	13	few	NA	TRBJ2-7	TGTGCCAGCAGCGCCAGGGTGGGCTACGAGCAGTACTTC	CASSARVGYEQYF
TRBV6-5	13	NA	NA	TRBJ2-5	TGTGCCACGGCGGGCGGGCTCGCAGAGACCCAGTACTTC	CATAGGLAETQYF
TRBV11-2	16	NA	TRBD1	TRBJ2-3	TGTGCCAGCAGGTTTTCAGGGGGTTGGGGCACAGATACGCAGTATTTT	CASRFSGGWGTDTQYF
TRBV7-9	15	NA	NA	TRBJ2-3	TGTGCCAGCACCTTCGGGGACATACGCACAGATACGCAGTATTTT	CASTFGDIRTDTQYF
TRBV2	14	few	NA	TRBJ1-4	TGTGCCAGCAGTGTTGGGCCAACTAATGAAAAACTGTTTTTT	CASSVGPTNEKLFF
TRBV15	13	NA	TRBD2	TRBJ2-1	TGTGCCACCAGCAGGGGGACTAGTAAACGGCAGTTCTTC	CATSRGTSKRQFF
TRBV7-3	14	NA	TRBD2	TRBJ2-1	TGTGCCAGCAGCTTACTAGCGGCAAACAATGAGCAGTTCTTC	CASSLLAANNEQFF
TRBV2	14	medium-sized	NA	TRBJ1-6	TGTGCCAGCAGGGCCGGGGTACAGAATTCACCCCTCCACTTT	CASRAGVQNSPLHF
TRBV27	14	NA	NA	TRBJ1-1	TGTGCCAGCACCCCCCAGGGGATGAACACTGAAGCTTTCTTT	CASTPQGMNTEAFF
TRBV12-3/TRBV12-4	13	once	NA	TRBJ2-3	TGTGCCAGCAGCCGACTGTCTGCAGATACGCAGTATTTT	CASSRLSADTQYF
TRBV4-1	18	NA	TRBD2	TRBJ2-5	TGCGCCAGCAGCCAAGCGGCGGGGGGGCTTCCCCAACAGGAGACCCAGTACTTC	CASSQAAGGLPQQETQYF
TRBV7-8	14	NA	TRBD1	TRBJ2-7	TGTGCCAGCAGCTCCCCAGGGACAGTTAACGAGCAGTACTTC	CASSSPGTVNEQYF
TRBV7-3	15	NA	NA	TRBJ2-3	TGTGCCAGCAGCCCCCCGGGCGGGACCACAGATACGCAGTATTTT	CASSPPGGTTDTQYF
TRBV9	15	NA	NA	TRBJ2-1	TGTGCCAGCAGCGTAGACGTAACAGAATACAATGAGCAGTTCTTC	CASSVDVTEYNEQFF
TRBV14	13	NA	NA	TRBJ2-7	TGTGCCAGCAGCTTGGGACTCTCTCGGGAGCAGTACTTC	CASSLGLSREQYF
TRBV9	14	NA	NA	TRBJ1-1	TGTGCCAGCAGCCCCAACGGTGGGAACACTGAAGCTTTCTTT	CASSPNGGNTEAFF
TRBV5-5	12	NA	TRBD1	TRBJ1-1	TGTGCCAGCAGCCCGGACAGGGGAGCAGCTTTCTTT	CASSPDRGAAFF
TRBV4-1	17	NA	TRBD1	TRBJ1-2	TGCGCCAGCAGCCAAGCCCTAGGACAGGGGGCGCGTGGTGGCTACACCTTC	CASSQALGQGARGGYTF